This is a list of T cell receptor beta chains from one sample in a study of T cell repertoires in cytomegalovirus infection. TCRdb re-called the reads with MiXCR, one entry per CDR3 protein. The sample shows approximately 1,000,000 distinct CDR3 sequences, approximately 32% of them seen only once. The antigens these receptors bind are not known. Sequencing used cultured CD8+ T cells from PBMCs, obtained from culture after CMV antigen stimulation. The receptors originated from a human donor in good health (CMV status not recorded). Some clones in this sample may be carry-over from other donors' samples. The CDR3 runs from the conserved cysteine through the conserved F or W. A D gene is named only where the DNA matches it firmly. Some rows have no size entry. The others give once, few or many, or a class for an expanded clone.

v_gene	d_gene	j_gene	abundance	CDR3aa	CDR3nt
TRBV28	.	TRBJ1-6	few	CASSLLQGRNSPLHF	TGTGCCAGCAGTTTATTGCAGGGTAGGAATTCACCCCTCCACTTT
TRBV6-8	.	TRBJ1-2	.	CASSGDRNYGYTF	TGTGCCAGCAGTGGGGATAGAAACTATGGCTACACCTTC
TRBV4-1	.	TRBJ1-5	.	CASSHPDGGRNQPQHF	TGCGCCAGCAGCCACCCGGACGGGGGCAGAAATCAGCCCCAGCATTTT
TRBV5-4	.	TRBJ2-3	.	CGPGTSTDTQYF	TGTGGACCGGGAACTAGCACAGATACGCAGTATTTT
TRBV5-4	.	TRBJ1-1	.	CASSLDPGMGTEAFF	TGTGCCAGCAGCTTGGACCCGGGGATGGGTACTGAAGCTTTCTTT
TRBV5-1	.	TRBJ1-1	.	CASSFSLWDTEAFF	TGCGCCAGCAGCTTCTCTCTCTGGGACACTGAAGCTTTCTTT
TRBV9	.	TRBJ2-1	.	CASFSVDRYNEQFF	TGTGCCAGCTTTTCGGTGGACAGATACAATGAGCAGTTCTTC
TRBV7-2	.	TRBJ2-7	many	CASSPRGSTFSYEQYF	TGTGCCAGCAGCCCAAGGGGGTCTACCTTCTCCTACGAGCAGTACTTC
TRBV12-3/TRBV12-4	.	TRBJ1-1	few	CASSLGWSRIEAFF	TGTGCCAGCAGTTTAGGATGGTCACGCATTGAAGCTTTCTTT
TRBV7-3	.	TRBJ1-1	.	CASRKGYTEAFF	TGTGCCAGCAGAAAGGGATACACTGAAGCTTTCTTT
TRBV5-1	.	TRBJ1-1	once	CASSCHQESTCTEAFF	TGCGCCAGCAGCTGCCACCAGGAGTCGACGTGCACTGAAGCTTTCTTT
TRBV7-6	.	TRBJ1-1	.	CASSIIPGKNTEAFF	TGTGCCAGCAGCATTATACCGGGAAAGAACACTGAAGCTTTCTTT
TRBV6-2/TRBV6-3	.	TRBJ1-2	few	CASFSNYGYTF	TGTGCCAGCTTCTCTAACTATGGCTACACCTTC
TRBV7-9	.	TRBJ1-2	few	CASSLARDGRGYTF	TGTGCCAGCAGCTTAGCTCGCGACGGGAGGGGCTACACCTTC
TRBV4-1	.	TRBJ1-2	few	CASSQEPGGYGYTF	TGCGCCAGCAGCCAAGAGCCGGGGGGATACGGCTACACCTTC
TRBV28	.	TRBJ2-3	.	CASSHQSFTDTQYF	TGTGCCAGCAGTCACCAATCCTTCACAGATACGCAGTATTTT
TRBV7-6	.	TRBJ2-5	few	CASSSLGREGGETQYF	TGTGCCAGCAGCTCACTCGGCAGGGAAGGGGGTGAGACCCAGTACTTC
TRBV6-6	TRBD1	TRBJ1-4	many	CASSYFPGDSRGEKLFF	TGTGCCAGCAGTTACTTCCCGGGGGACAGTAGGGGTGAAAAACTGTTTTTT
TRBV6-1	.	TRBJ2-4	many	CASSEDRVRGNIQYF	TGTGCCAGCAGTGAAGACAGGGTCAGAGGAAACATTCAGTACTTC
TRBV12-3/TRBV12-4	.	TRBJ2-7	.	CASSLVEQDPYEQYF	TGTGCCAGCAGTTTAGTAGAGCAAGACCCCTACGAGCAGTACTTC
TRBV7-6	TRBD1	TRBJ1-5	many	CASSADRGLGNQPQHF	TGTGCCAGCAGCGCAGACAGGGGATTAGGCAATCAGCCCCAGCATTTT
TRBV6-2/TRBV6-3	TRBD1	TRBJ2-4	few	CASSPSHDRDRNIQYF	TGTGCCAGCAGTCCTTCCCACGACAGGGACAGAAACATTCAGTACTTC
TRBV29-1	.	TRBJ1-2	.	CSVEPQGSRAWHYGYTF	TGCAGCGTTGAACCCCAGGGGTCACGTGCTTGGCACTATGGCTACACCTTC
TRBV6-2/TRBV6-3	TRBD2	TRBJ2-7	few	CASSYPLAGTYEQYF	TGTGCCAGCAGTTACCCCCTAGCGGGGACCTACGAGCAGTACTTC
TRBV20-1	.	TRBJ1-3	.	CRARDGYSMRSGNTIYF	TGCAGAGCTAGAGATGGATATAGCATGCGGTCCGGAAACACCATATATTTT
TRBV7-6	.	TRBJ2-2	few	CASSLSGSGRGGELFF	TGTGCCAGCAGCTTGTCGGGGTCCGGACGAGGCGGGGAGCTGTTTTTT
TRBV27	.	TRBJ2-5	.	CASSLTVRGGETQYF	TGTGCCAGCAGTTTAACCGTAAGGGGTGGGGAGACCCAGTACTTC
TRBV12-3/TRBV12-4	.	TRBJ1-1	few	CASSLAPLEAFF	TGTGCCAGCAGTTTGGCCCCCCTTGAAGCTTTCTTT
TRBV7-2	.	TRBJ2-5	few	CASSYRALYQETQYF	TGTGCCAGCAGCTACAGGGCCCTGTACCAAGAGACCCAGTACTTC
TRBV5-1	TRBD2	TRBJ2-7	few	CASRTGTTYEQYF	TGCGCCAGCAGGACCGGGACTACATACGAGCAGTACTTC
TRBV7-6	.	TRBJ1-5	.	CASSLAQEEKEPQHF	TGTGCCAGCAGCTTAGCGCAGGAGGAAAAGGAGCCCCAGCATTTT
TRBV12-3/TRBV12-4	.	TRBJ2-5	.	CASSWTPQETRYF	TGTGCCAGCAGTTGGACTCCTCAAGAGACCCGGTACTTC
TRBV29-1	TRBD1	TRBJ1-2	.	CSVIGAGQGATNYGYTF	TGCAGCGTTATTGGGGCGGGTCAGGGGGCCACTAACTATGGCTACACCTTC
TRBV5-6	.	TRBJ1-2	few	CASSLAGGARGYGYTF	TGTGCCAGCAGCTTGGCCGGGGGGGCCCGCGGCTATGGCTACACCTTC
TRBV28	.	TRBJ2-6	few	CASRPRKGANVLTF	TGTGCCAGCAGGCCCCGAAAAGGGGCCAACGTCCTGACTTTC
TRBV7-6	TRBD2	TRBJ2-7	few	CASSFGPGLAGEEQYF	TGTGCCAGCAGCTTTGGCCCGGGACTAGCGGGGGAAGAGCAGTACTTC
TRBV4-1	.	TRBJ1-1	.	CASSHVSGATEAFF	TGCGCCAGCAGCCACGTCTCGGGGGCTACTGAAGCTTTCTTT
TRBV6-5	TRBD2	TRBJ2-5	.	CASSYLGSSGYQETQYF	TGTGCCAGCAGTTACCTTGGGTCTAGCGGGTACCAAGAGACCCAGTACTTC
TRBV7-2	TRBD1	TRBJ1-1	many	CASRGQGVSEAFF	TGTGCCAGCAGAGGACAGGGGGTATCTGAAGCTTTCTTT
TRBV4-2	.	TRBJ2-1	.	CASSQGWQGLTREQFF	TGTGCCAGCAGCCAAGGCTGGCAGGGGCTGACAAGGGAGCAGTTCTTC
TRBV6-1	.	TRBJ2-5	.	CASSRFETQYF	TGTGCCAGCAGCCGCTTCGAGACCCAGTACTTC
TRBV20-1	.	TRBJ2-3	.	CSALETVGTDTQYF	TGCAGTGCCCTAGAGACAGTGGGCACAGATACGCAGTATTTT
TRBV27	.	TRBJ2-1	.	CASSLTGPSYNEQFF	TGTGCCAGCAGTTTGACAGGCCCCTCCTACAATGAGCAGTTCTTC
TRBV15	TRBD1	TRBJ2-3	.	CATSTLGQSSTDTQYF	TGTGCCACCAGCACCCTGGGACAGTCGAGCACAGATACGCAGTATTTT
TRBV7-6	.	TRBJ2-3	.	CASSPGTRGTDTQYF	TGTGCTAGCAGCCCCGGGACCCGGGGCACAGATACGCAGTATTTT
TRBV2	TRBD1	TRBJ1-1	.	CASSVHRGKFGDTEAFF	TGTGCCAGCAGTGTCCACAGGGGGAAATTTGGGGACACTGAAGCTTTCTTT
TRBV7-9	.	TRBJ1-2	few	CASSLAWGRYGYTF	TGTGCCAGCAGCTTAGCCTGGGGCCGCTATGGCTACACCTTC
TRBV9	TRBD1	TRBJ1-1	few	CASSLVPGQGANTEAFF	TGTGCCAGCAGCCTCGTCCCGGGACAGGGGGCGAACACTGAAGCTTTCTTT
TRBV28	.	TRBJ1-5	.	CASSLTRETNQPQHF	TGTGCCAGCAGTTTAACCAGGGAGACAAATCAGCCCCAGCATTTT
TRBV19	.	TRBJ2-3	.	CASSKRRGTDTQYF	TGTGCCAGTAGTAAACGGCGGGGCACAGATACGCAGTATTTT
TRBV9	.	TRBJ2-2	.	CASSVQSNTGELFF	TGTGCCAGCAGCGTCCAATCGAACACCGGGGAGCTGTTTTTT
TRBV7-9	.	TRBJ2-1	.	CASSSGRAYNEQFF	TGTGCCAGCAGCTCGGGACGGGCTTACAATGAGCAGTTCTTC
TRBV20-1	TRBD1	TRBJ1-2	few	CSAPDLTGAFYGYTF	TGCAGTGCTCCCGACTTGACAGGGGCCTTCTATGGCTACACCTTC
TRBV4-2	.	TRBJ2-5	many	CASSQDNEGFETQYF	TGTGCCAGCAGCCAAGATAATGAGGGATTCGAGACCCAGTACTTC
TRBV9	.	TRBJ1-1	.	CASSARISLPEAFF	TGTGCCAGCAGCGCGCGAATATCCCTCCCTGAAGCTTTCTTT
TRBV7-2	.	TRBJ1-5	many	CASSYHSGDSNQPQHF	TGTGCCAGCAGCTACCATTCAGGGGATAGCAATCAGCCCCAGCATTTT
TRBV28	.	TRBJ2-3	.	CASRTGTAVLHTQYF	TGTGCCAGCCGGACCGGGACTGCAGTCCTGCATACGCAGTATTTT